Shown below are 25 T cell receptor beta chains from a single sample sequenced in a study of T cells in Graves' hyperthyroidism and ophthalmopathy (dated by TCRdb to the late 2010s). The protocol used for the library was multiplex PCR. The sequencing machine was an Illumina HiSeq 2000. The TCR beta CDR3 regions were amplified from RNA transcripts. A first-round RT-PCR of the TCR CDR3 used the HTBI primer set with the Qiagen OneStep RT-PCR kit. TCRdb took the public reads, trimmed them with fastp at Q25, ran MiXCR for clone calling and kept in-frame beta chains. All rows with the same CDR3 protein become a single entry with the most common DNA and genes. The sample table lists around 400,000 distinct CDR3 sequences, roughly 15% of them with a count of one. Clones ranked in the top ten supply approximately 20% of the sample. The specimen sequenced was blood. Receptor source: a woman aged 60 to 75 with Graves' ophthalmopathy.

The table lists this clonotype with many counts. The chain links TRBV6-1 to TRBJ1-5, with 8 bases lining up with TRBD1. The CDR3 has 17 residues. Unmatched junction bases numbered 14, after V lost 1 base and J lost 9 bases. Germline CDR1 MNHNS, CDR2 SASEGT. The CDR3 protein is CASSEDPGTGVQVPQHF. The CDR3 bases are TGTGCCAGCAGTGAAGATCCCGGGACAGGTGTTCAGGTGCCCCAGCATTTT.

This clonotype was seen a few times. The DNA for the CDR3 is TGTGCCAGCTCACCACCCGGGGGTTCTAACTACAATGAGCAGTTCTTC. Its translation is CASSPPGGSNYNEQFF. The chain links TRBV18 to TRBJ2-1, with D possibly matching TRBD2 (6 bases). Deletions cut 0 bases from V and 3 bases from J, with 12 bases between. The CDR3 is 16 amino acids. The germline V gene has CDR1 KGHSH and CDR2 LQKENI.

The chain carries TRBV9 and TRBJ2-4; TRBD2 is a possible D gene (6 bases). Germline V lookup: CDR1 SGDLS, CDR2 YYNGEE. The length of the CDR3 is 14 residues. Trimming pared 5 bases from V and 8 bases from J, leaving 17 bases between. CDR3 sequence: CASSNPRESDIQYF. CDR3 coding DNA: TGTGCCAGCAGTAACCCCCGGGAGTCGGACATTCAGTACTTC.

This clonotype was recorded a few times. The J gene is TRBJ1-1, the V gene TRBV6-1; D remains ambiguous. V lost 3 bases and J 1 base, leaving 9 bases between the germline ends. The length of the CDR3 is 14 residues. In germline, CDR1 is MNHNS, CDR2 SASEGT. The CDR3, as DNA: TGTGCCAGCAGTGAGGCAGCCGAGAACACTGAAGCTTTCTTT. This encodes CASSEAAENTEAFF.

This clonotype was observed a single time. With a much larger clone just one base away, this may be a read error. The rearrangement uses TRBV20-1 and TRBJ2-5, with D perhaps given as TRBD1 or TRBD2 (5 bases each). From germline, CDR1 is DFQATT and CDR2 SNEGSKA (reference sequence). Trimming stripped 5 bases from V and 3 bases from J, with 19 bases between. The CDR3 consists of 15 residues. CDR3 loop: CSALEGFAVKETQYF. The CDR3 DNA reads TGCAGTGCTTTAGAGGGGTTTGCCGTCAAAGAGACCCAGTACTTC.

The V and J genes are TRBV29-1 and TRBJ1-1; unclear D gene. Germline V gene sequence: CDR1 SQVTM, CDR2 ANQGSEA. The CDR3 sequence is 11 residues long. Trimming took off 0 bases at V and 10 bases at J, with 9 bases between the two ends. The DNA for the CDR3 is TGCAGCGTTGAAGAGGGGTCGGGAGCTTTCTTT. Translated, it gives CSVEEGSGAFF.

The sample holds many counts of this clonotype. The chain uses TRBV20-1 and TRBJ2-7; 9 bases agree with TRBD2. CDR1 is DFQATT and CDR2 is SNEGSKA in the germline V gene (reference sequence). V shed 0 bases and J 2 bases; nucleotides not matched to a gene: 8. The CDR3 runs 16 residues. The CDR3 DNA follows: TGCAGTGCTAGAGATCGGGGGACTAGCAGAACCTACGAGCAGTACTTC. As protein: CSARDRGTSRTYEQYF.

In this sample, this clonotype turned up many times. The chain couples TRBV3-1 to TRBJ1-2; D is unresolved. This CDR3 is 14 amino acids long. CDR1 LGHDT and CDR2 YNNKEL come from the germline V gene (reference sequence). The V gene lost 3 bases and the J gene lost 0 bases, with 8 bases spanning the gap. The CDR3 protein is CASSQPGTNYGYTF. The CDR3 DNA reads as TGTGCCAGCAGCCAGCCCGGAACTAACTATGGCTACACCTTC.

V usage is TRBV20-1 and J usage is TRBJ2-7, with 8 bases matching TRBD2. The CDR3 totals 18 residues. V lost 0 bases to trimming and J lost 2 bases; unmatched junction nucleotides: 15. Germline V CDR1 and CDR2: DFQATT, SNEGSKA (reference sequence). CDR3 protein: CSARDDLRGLGFTYEQYF. CDR3 bases: TGCAGTGCTAGAGATGACTTGAGGGGACTAGGGTTTACCTACGAGCAGTACTTC.

In this sample, this clonotype turned up many times. V and J are TRBV11-2 and TRBJ1-1, with D possibly being TRBD1 (6 bases). CDR3 length: 13 amino acids. Per the germline V gene, CDR1 is SGHAT and CDR2 is FQNNGV. Deletions cut 3 bases from V and 11 bases from J, with 16 bases between. In DNA form, the CDR3 reads TGTGCCAGCAGCTTTCGGACGGGGGGGCCGGCTTTCTTT. This sequence encodes CASSFRTGGPAFF.

The chain combines TRBV4-2 with TRBJ2-1, with D uncertain. Per the germline V gene, CDR1 is LGHNA and CDR2 is YNFKEQ. V was clipped by 3 bases and J by 7 bases, with 19 bases between them. This CDR3 spans 16 amino acids. This CDR3 is CASSHEWGSGLNEQFF. The CDR3 bases are TGTGCCAGCAGCCACGAATGGGGTTCCGGGTTGAATGAGCAGTTCTTC.

CDR3 loop: CASRLSSYNSPLHF. CDR3 coding DNA: TGTGCCAGCCGGCTGAGCTCCTATAATTCACCCCTCCACTTT. J is TRBJ1-6 and V is TRBV6-1; D not resolved. Looked up from germline, CDR1 is MNHNS and CDR2 is SASEGT. The CDR3 length is 14 residues. V lost 8 bases and J lost 0, with 8 bases in between.

This clonotype was seen more than once but under ten times. Being one base from a much bigger clone, this may be a read error. J is TRBJ2-7 and V is TRBV2; D possibly uses TRBD1 or TRBD2 (6 bases each). With 1 base removed from V and 0 bases from J, the gap between germline ends came to 10 bases. There are 15 residues in the CDR3. Germline-derived CDR1 and CDR2 are SNHLY and FYNNEI. CDR3 in amino acids: CASSEGGAYSYEQYF. The CDR3 DNA reads as TGTGCCAGCAGTGAAGGGGGGGCTTACTCCTACGAGCAGTACTTC.

This chain joins TRBV20-1 and TRBJ1-6; TRBD1 might be the D (5 bases). Trimming took off 4 bases at V and 8 bases at J, with 12 bases between the two ends. CDR3 length equals 13 residues. CDR1 and CDR2 (germline): DFQATT, SNEGSKA (reference sequence). CDR3: CSAKPGRYSPLHF. The CDR3 DNA follows: TGCAGTGCTAAGCCGGGACGGTATTCACCCCTCCACTTT.

This clonotype was detected a few times. The V gene is TRBV12-5, the J gene TRBJ2-2; unclear D gene. The CDR3 has 11 amino acids. Germline V gene data show CDR1 as LGHNT and CDR2 as FRNRAP. V lost 0 bases, J lost 11 bases, and 4 bases lay in between. In nucleotides, the CDR3 is TGTGCTAGTGGTTTGGTACGTGAGCTGTTTTTT. Translated, it gives CASGLVRELFF.

The CDR3 nucleotides are TGCGCCAGCAGCCGATCCGACGGGACCTACAATGAGCAGTTCTTC. This gives the protein CASSRSDGTYNEQFF. The chain is built from TRBV4-1 and TRBJ2-1; tentative D call: TRBD2 (5 bases). The V gene lost 4 bases and the J gene lost 2 bases, with 12 bases spanning the gap. The CDR3 sequence is 15 residues long. Germline CDR1 and CDR2: MGHRA and YSYEKL.

As to this clonotype: A clone one base away is much larger, so this may be a read error. The genes are TRBV20-1 and TRBJ2-5; tentative D call: TRBD1 (7 bases). V gave up 5 bases and J gave up 5 bases, with 15 bases separating them. The CDR3 is made up of 13 amino acids. Germline V gene lookup returns CDR1 DFQATT and CDR2 SNEGSKA (reference sequence). The CDR3 bases are TGCAGTGCTGGGGGGTACAGGGGTGAGACCCAGTACTTC. It translates to CSAGGYRGETQYF.

This chain joins TRBV9 and TRBJ1-1; D unresolved. V was trimmed by 6 bases and J by 1 base, leaving 13 bases between them. Germline V gene lookup returns CDR1 SGDLS and CDR2 YYNGEE. The CDR3 spans 14 residues. CDR3 amino acids: CASKLGPGNTEAFF. In DNA form, the CDR3 reads TGTGCCAGCAAATTGGGCCCGGGGAACACTGAAGCTTTCTTT.

The V and J genes are TRBV3-1 and TRBJ2-7; TRBD2 agrees at 11 bases. The CDR3 runs 17 residues. The junction had 9 bases not matched to a gene; V was cut back by 5 bases and J by 0 bases. Germline V gene sequence: CDR1 LGHDT, CDR2 YNNKEL (reference sequence). The CDR3 DNA sequence: TGTGCCAGCAGCTTTCATAGCGGGAGGGCCCGCTCCTACGAGCAGTACTTC. This translates into CASSFHSGRARSYEQYF.

This clonotype showed up many times. The rearrangement uses TRBV29-1 and TRBJ2-3; D gene unclear. The V gene's germline CDR1 is SQVTM and CDR2 ANQGSEA. Trimming removed 7 bases at V and 4 bases at J, with 18 bases between. The length of the CDR3 is 14 residues. The CDR3 DNA follows: TGCAGCGCCCGACCGGATTCGGTCGCAGATACGCAGTATTTT. Protein sequence: CSARPDSVADTQYF.

This clonotype was recorded at least ten times. This sequence joins TRBV10-3 and TRBJ2-1; 8 nucleotides line up with TRBD1. The CDR3 sequence is 15 residues long. V gave up 3 bases and J gave up 5 bases; unmatched junction bases: 6. CDR1 is ENHRY, CDR2 SYGVKD, per germline. CDR3: CAISDYDRGHNEQFF. In DNA form, the CDR3 reads TGTGCCATCAGTGACTACGACAGGGGCCACAATGAGCAGTTCTTC.

On this clonotype itself: One base away lies a much larger clone, so this may be a sequencing read error. The chain links TRBV5-1 to TRBJ2-7, with 10 bases lining up with TRBD1. J was trimmed by 2 bases and V by 3 bases; bases with no gene match: 5. The CDR3 extends over 15 amino acids. Germline V gene sequence: CDR1 SGHRS, CDR2 YFSETQ. This CDR3 reads CASSSRQGATYEQYF. CDR3 in DNA: TGCGCCAGCAGCTCGAGACAGGGGGCAACCTACGAGCAGTACTTC.

The chain has TRBV6-7 and TRBJ2-7; 7 bases line up with TRBD2. TRBV6-7 is given ORF status, its function remaining uncertain. The CDR3 runs to 15 residues. V shed 0 bases and J 0 bases; nucleotides not matched to a gene: 2. In DNA, the CDR3 is TGTGCCAGCAGTTACTCGGGGGGGGGCTCCTACGAGCAGTACTTC. Protein: CASSYSGGGSYEQYF.

Points on this clonotype: A read error may explain this, as a much larger clone is one base away. V is TRBV18 and J is TRBJ2-5; 8 bases fit TRBD1. V shed 6 bases, J shed 2 bases, and the junction held 5 bases outside the gene matches. Per the germline V gene, CDR1 is KGHSH and CDR2 is LQKENI. This CDR3 spans 14 amino acids. The CDR3 DNA is TGTGCCAGCTCGCGGACAGGGAGACAAGAGACCCAGTACTTC. It is translated as CASSRTGRQETQYF.

In this sample, this clonotype turned up many times. The V and J genes are TRBV3-1 and TRBJ2-1, with D possibly matching TRBD1 (5 bases). CDR1 is LGHDT, CDR2 YNNKEL, per germline (reference sequence). This CDR3 region has 15 residues. Trimming removed 4 bases from V and 9 bases from J, with 19 bases in between. The CDR3 nucleotides are TGTGCCAGCAGCCCTCTAGGACACGGCAAGAGTGAGCAGTTCTTC. Protein sequence: CASSPLGHGKSEQFF.